This paragraph covers one T cell receptor beta chain sequence. Its target is unknown. Trimming removed 1 base from V and 3 bases from J, with 7 bases in between. The CDR3 is made up of 13 amino acids. The germline CDR1 and CDR2 sequences are LGHNA and YSLEER. The data are from a study of CD8+CD57+ T cells in acquired aplastic anemia. As for the study in general: Sorted CD4+ and CD8+ cells yielded DNA averaging around 3.5 ug. Findings of the study overall: Patients showed no significant difference from controls in CD8+ Simpson's diversity. Researchers report that 25 to 30 CD8+ CDR3 sequences appeared in both patients and controls.

Genomic DNA served as template for TCR beta VDJ and CDR3 profiling. MiXCR, applied by TCRdb to the reads, yields one record per CDR3 protein. This sample has 200,000 or so distinct CDR3 sequences; around 66% occur once, and the top ten carry roughly 46%. The sequence derives from a human donor with severe aplastic anemia or a healthy control (not recorded which). Sequencing input: sorted CD4+, CD8+, or CD8+CD57+ T cells (not recorded which) from PBMCs. The J gene is TRBJ2-7, the V gene TRBV4-3; D is unclear. In DNA, the CDR3 is TGCGCCAGCAGCCAAGTCCGGAGCTACGAGCAGTACTTC. It translates to CASSQVRSYEQYF.